Listed here is a single T cell receptor (beta chain). Its antigen remains unknown. These data originate in a study of T cell responses to AZD1222 COVID-19 vaccine. Points from the study as a whole: No repertoire was sampled before or during the peak T cell response, only after it.

V was cut by 5 bases and J by 1 base, with 4 bases left in between. Germline assignment: CDR1 SEHNR and CDR2 FQNEAQ (reference sequence). The CDR3 sequence is 12 residues long. The protocol was immunoSEQ multiplex PCR, while the TCRdb copy is restricted to in-frame clones and leaves out a portion. The sample includes tens of thousands of clones, just over 90% seen only once; the top ten take 4.5% to 5.5%. This TCR derives from an adult in good health. This chain uses TRBV7-9 with TRBJ2-3; the D is unclear. The sample consisted of peripheral blood, taken on day 0 of MenACWY control vaccination. CDR3 nucleotides: TGTGCCAGCAGCAGGGGCACAGATACGCAGTATTTT. Translating it yields CASSRGTDTQYF.